This TCR beta chain derives from a study of T cells in Graves' hyperthyroidism and ophthalmopathy. Study-wide background: Peripheral blood collection took place at initial diagnosis, before any treatment. Overall study findings and caveats: Among clonotypes expanded in thyroid above 0.001, most were also found in blood.

At least ten counts were recorded for this clonotype. The antigen is undetermined. RNA transcripts were the template for amplifying TCR beta CDR3 regions. First-round RT-PCR with HTBI primers amplified the TCR CDR3 region. A single record per CDR3 protein comes from TCRdb applying MiXCR to the multiplex PCR reads. This repertoire shows 550,000 to 800,000 distinct CDR3 sequences, 15% to 20% found once; its top ten account for around 15%. J was trimmed by 2 bases and V by 0 bases; bases with no gene match: 1. Germline V gene lookup returns CDR1 MNHNS and CDR2 SASEGT. The length of the CDR3 is 15 residues.

The sequencing input was blood. The rearrangement uses TRBV6-1 and TRBJ2-7, with TRBD1 matching 10 bases. The TCR originated in a man aged 45-65 years with Graves' hyperthyroidism. The CDR3 spells CASSEAGTGAYEQYF. The CDR3 DNA reads TGTGCCAGCAGTGAAGCCGGGACAGGGGCCTACGAGCAGTACTTC.